This TCR beta chain was captured in a study of beta chain features in type 1 diabetes. Germline lookup yields CDR1 GTSNPN and CDR2 SVGIG (reference sequence). Trimming removed 0 bases from V and 3 bases from J; junction bases left unmatched: 7. This CDR3 comprises 15 residues. Sequenced material consisted of expressed TCRB transcripts (all of the isolated RNA was reverse transcribed). Sequenced by immunoSEQ multiplex PCR; TCRdb stores in-frame clones only, minus some. The sample shows about half a million clones, about 30% of them seen only once. Material for sequencing was naive CD4+ T cells from blood. The rearrangement links TRBV30 to TRBJ2-7; 8 bases are shared with TRBD2. The receptor comes from a man younger than 30 in good health. The chain's CDR3 is CAWSVRRGVLYEQYF. The CDR3 DNA follows: TGTGCCTGGAGTGTACGGCGGGGGGTGCTCTACGAGCAGTACTTC.